These T cell receptor beta chains were read from a single sample in a study of patients and donors after allogeneic stem cell transplantation. TCRdb recomputed calls from the RT-PCR reads with MiXCR, one row per CDR3 protein. The data contain about a million distinct CDR3 sequences, more than 15% of them singletons. Input material: blood, either unsorted or a sorted T cell fraction (not recorded which). All receptors come from a human donor who was either an allogeneic HSCT recipient or a stem cell or donor lymphocyte infusion donor (not recorded which). It is not recorded whose cells these are; they may come from a transplant donor. Each CDR3 is given with its conserved first and last residue. The D gene is left open where the match is weak. Clone size is not always given. Where it is, it says once, few, many or a class for expanded clones.

v_gene	abundance	d_gene	j_gene	CDR3nt	CDR3aa
TRBV12-3/TRBV12-4	many	TRBD1	TRBJ1-2	TGTGCCAGCAGTTTTGAGAGGGGGCGAGGGTATGGCTACACCTTC	CASSFERGRGYGYTF
TRBV5-1	few	.	TRBJ1-1	TGCGCCAGCAGCTTGAGCGGCCGGGGCCCGAACACTGAAGCTTTCTTT	CASSLSGRGPNTEAFF
TRBV2	few	.	TRBJ2-2	TGTGCCAGCAGACCCCGACAGTTCCCCGGGGAGCTGTTTTTT	CASRPRQFPGELFF
TRBV2	.	.	TRBJ1-5	TGTGCCAGCAGTCTAAGACAGCCCCAGCATTTT	CASSLRQPQHF
TRBV10-3	many	.	TRBJ1-1	TGTGCCATCAGTGAGTCTAGGGAGCAGAACACTGAAGCTTTCTTT	CAISESREQNTEAFF
TRBV6-5	.	.	TRBJ1-4	TGTGCCAGCAGTTATCAGGGATTGAGGTTGGAAAAACTGTTTTTT	CASSYQGLRLEKLFF
TRBV21-1	many	.	TRBJ1-3	TGTGCCAGCAGCAAAGCGCCATCCATCAAGACGGGACCAACGGCTGGAAACACCATATATTTT	CASSKAPSIKTGPTAGNTIYF
TRBV5-1	many	.	TRBJ2-1	TGCGCCAGCAGCTTGGCGGGGGCCCCCTCCTACAATGAGCAGTTCTTC	CASSLAGAPSYNEQFF
TRBV28	few	.	TRBJ2-5	TGTGCCAGCAGTTTTCTAACAGGGCAAGAGACCCAGTACTTC	CASSFLTGQETQYF
TRBV5-1	.	.	TRBJ1-2	TGCGCCAGCAGCCCCGACTCCCCGAACTATGGCTACACCTTC	CASSPDSPNYGYTF